Each of the 27 T cell receptor beta chains below was sequenced from the same sample in a study of blood T cell repertoires in COVID-19. Profiling relied on immunoSEQ multiplex PCR, and the TCRdb table lists in-frame clones only, not all of them. The sample gives some 120,000 clones, about nine tenths of which show up once; over 3.5% is in the top ten. The sequenced sample was peripheral blood. These receptors came from a middle-aged man with active COVID-19.

This clone was observed once. This rearrangement joins TRBV3-1 (or the pseudogene TRBV3-2) to TRBJ1-6; 8 nucleotides match TRBD1. V trimming: 5 bases; J trimming: 10 bases; junction bases outside the gene matches: 4. Germline values: CDR1 LGHDT, CDR2 YNNKEL (reference sequence). The CDR3 consists of 13 residues. The CDR3 spells CASSGTGGSPLHF. In DNA form, the CDR3 reads TGTGCCAGCAGCGGGACAGGAGGATCACCCCTCCACTTT.

The chain has TRBV5-6 and TRBJ1-5; 11 nucleotides line up with TRBD1. The junction had 3 bases not matched to a gene; V was cut back by 0 bases and J by 4 bases. There are 16 residues in the CDR3. Germline V CDR1 and CDR2: SGHDT, YYEEEE. CDR3 DNA sequence: TGTGCCAGCAGCTTGGCCGGACAGGGGGCGAATCAGCCCCAGCATTTT. It is translated as CASSLAGQGANQPQHF.

The V and J genes are TRBV6-5 and TRBJ1-2; D gene ambiguous. The CDR3 runs to 14 residues. V shed 6 bases and J shed 8 bases, with 19 bases lying between them. Germline CDR1 MNHEY, CDR2 SVGAGI. The CDR3 DNA reads as TGTGCCAGCAGGCTTCTACGGACCCGGGAGGGCTACACCTTC. Protein sequence: CASRLLRTREGYTF.

The chain has TRBV27 and TRBJ1-6; D gene ambiguous. Germline V gene lookup returns CDR1 MNHEY and CDR2 SMNVEV (reference sequence). Trimming took off 7 bases at V and 6 bases at J, with 13 bases between the two ends. The CDR3 contains 14 residues. CDR3 protein: CASTYRGPNSPLHF. The CDR3 DNA reads TGTGCCAGCACCTATAGAGGTCCTAATTCACCCCTCCACTTT.

This clone was recorded only once. The V call is TRBV28, the J call TRBJ1-2; TRBD1 matches 10 bases. V trimming: 2 bases; J trimming: 6 bases; junction bases outside the gene matches: 3. Germline V gives CDR1 MDHEN, CDR2 SYDVKM. There are 14 residues in the CDR3. The CDR3 sequence is CASSLVDRGNGYTF. For the CDR3, the DNA is TGTGCCAGCAGTTTAGTGGACAGGGGGAATGGCTACACCTTC.

The chain couples TRBV7-2 to TRBJ1-3; tentatively, D is TRBD1 (6 bases). Germline V lookup: CDR1 SGHTA, CDR2 FQGNSA. The CDR3 length is 17 residues. Trimming removed 1 base from V and 1 base from J, with 14 bases in between. Written as DNA, the CDR3 is TGTGCCAGCAGCTTAGGGGGGCTCAGGGGATCTGGAAACACCATATATTTT. This translates into CASSLGGLRGSGNTIYF. Filled out from reference TRBV7-2 and TRBJ1-3, the complete variable domain reads GAGVSQSPSNKVTEKGKDVELRCDPISGHTALYWYRQSLGQGLEFLIYFQGNSAPDKSGLPSDRFSAERTGGSVSTLTIQRTQQEDSAVYLCASSLGGLRGSGNTIYFGEGSWLTVV.

The gene calls are TRBV5-5 and TRBJ1-5, with TRBD1 matching over 7 bases. CDR3 size: 15 residues. Unmatched junction bases numbered 4, after V lost 3 bases and J lost 1 base. The germline CDR1 and CDR2 sequences are SGHKS and YYEKEE (reference sequence). The CDR3 nucleotides read TGTGCCAGCAGCTCCGGGACAGTAAGCAATCAGCCCCAGCATTTT. It encodes CASSSGTVSNQPQHF. Complete variable domain (other parts from reference TRBV5-5 and TRBJ1-5): DAGVTQSPTHLIKTRGQQVTLRCSPISGHKSVSWYQQVLGQGPQFIFQYYEKEERGRGNFPDRFSARQFPNYSSELNVNALLLGDSALYLCASSSGTVSNQPQHFGDGTRLSIL.

The rearrangement links TRBV6-6 to TRBJ2-3, with unresolved D. The CDR3 extends over 14 amino acids. V was trimmed by 2 bases and J by 2 bases, leaving 8 bases between them. The V gene's germline CDR1 is MNHNY and CDR2 SVGAGI (reference sequence). In DNA form, the CDR3 reads TGTGCCAGCAGTTACAATCCATTCACAGATACGCAGTATTTT. Amino acids: CASSYNPFTDTQYF.

The gene calls are TRBV7-9 and TRBJ2-2, with TRBD2 matching 9 bases. J was trimmed by 0 bases and V by 10 bases; bases with no gene match: 9. The length of the CDR3 is 16 residues. Germline CDR1 SEHNR, CDR2 FQNEAQ (reference sequence). The CDR3 sequence: CATSRLAGSNTGELFF. CDR3 coding DNA: TGTGCCACTTCCCGGCTAGCGGGGTCGAACACCGGGGAGCTGTTTTTT.

The chain has TRBV12-3 or TRBV12-4 and TRBJ2-3, with no clear D. Trimming left V 1 base short and J 7 bases short, with 6 bases between. CDR3 length: 12 amino acids. The CDR3 here is CASSLGVNTQYF. CDR3 sequence (DNA): TGTGCCAGCAGTTTAGGAGTTAATACGCAGTATTTT.

The sample holds one count of this clone. This chain joins TRBV11-2 and TRBJ2-7, with a weak D call TRBD2 (5 bases). CDR3 length: 15 residues. V dropped 9 bases and J dropped 4 bases, with 22 bases sitting between them. CDR1 SGHAT and CDR2 FQNNGV come from the germline V gene. CDR3 DNA sequence: TGTGCCAGGGTGTGGGAGCCACCATTTCAGTACGAGCAGTACTTC. Amino acid sequence: CARVWEPPFQYEQYF. The full variable domain, completed using reference TRBV11-2 and TRBJ2-7, is EAGVAQSPRYKIIEKRQSVAFWCNPISGHATLYWYQQILGQGPKLLIQFQNNGVVDDSQLPKDRFSAERLKGVDSTLKIQPAKLEDSAVYLCARVWEPPFQYEQYFGPGTRLTVT.

This chain links TRBV11-1 with TRBJ1-1; no clear D gene. Trimming pared 2 bases from V and 3 bases from J, leaving 7 bases between. The CDR3 consists of 13 residues. Germline values: CDR1 SGHAT, CDR2 FQDESV (reference sequence). CDR3: CASSLNGDTEAFF. CDR3 DNA: TGTGCCAGCAGCTTAAACGGGGACACTGAAGCTTTCTTT.

The chain recombines TRBV6-6 with TRBJ2-1; 16 nucleotides match TRBD2. This CDR3 spans 14 amino acids. CDR1 is MNHNY, CDR2 SVGAGI, per germline (reference sequence). V lost 6 bases, J lost 15 bases, and 8 bases stayed unmatched. As DNA, the CDR3 is TGTGCCAGCAGAACCGGGACTAGCGGGGGGGCACCGTTCTTC. It yields the protein CASRTGTSGGAPFF.

The chain employs TRBV4-1 and TRBJ1-5, with unresolved D. Germline V gene sequence: CDR1 MGHRA, CDR2 YSYEKL. The CDR3 is made up of 14 amino acids. V lost 4 bases to trimming and J lost 4 bases, with 11 bases between them. The CDR3 bases are TGCGCCAGCAGCCTCCGTGCAGGTAATCAGCCCCAGCATTTT. Translating gives CASSLRAGNQPQHF.

This clone was detected only a few times. V usage is TRBV4-1 and J usage is TRBJ1-1, with 10 nucleotides matching TRBD1. With 0 bases clipped from V and 5 bases from J, the junction kept 3 bases outside the gene matches. The CDR3 length is 15 residues. CDR1 MGHRA and CDR2 YSYEKL come from the germline V gene. Here the CDR3 DNA reads TGCGCCAGCAGCCAAGAGGACAGGGGGTTAACTGAAGCTTTCTTT. Its protein is CASSQEDRGLTEAFF.

CDR3 sequence reads: CSASSLAGGLNTQYF. CDR3 coding DNA: TGCAGTGCTAGTTCACTAGCGGGAGGGCTAAATACGCAGTATTTT. This sequence joins TRBV20-1 and TRBJ2-3; 13 positions agree with TRBD2. Trimming took 3 bases from V and 7 from J; bases not matched to a gene: 7. Germline CDR1 is DFQATT and CDR2 is SNEGSKA (reference sequence). The CDR3 is made up of 15 amino acids.

V usage is TRBV6-5 and J usage is TRBJ1-2, with TRBD1 matching 10 bases. V lost 4 bases, J lost 6 bases, and 11 bases stayed unmatched. From germline, CDR1 is MNHEY and CDR2 SVGAGI. The CDR3 length is 16 residues. Here the CDR3 reads CASSSKTAGQGHGYTF. In nucleotides, the CDR3 is TGTGCCAGCAGTTCCAAGACGGCGGGACAGGGGCATGGCTACACCTTC.

The chain links TRBV6-5 to TRBJ2-1, with 8 bases that match TRBD1. This CDR3 is built from 15 residues. Germline loops: CDR1 MNHEY, CDR2 SVGAGI. Unmatched junction bases numbered 4, after V lost 2 bases and J lost 4 bases. CDR3: CASSYEGQVYNEQFF. In DNA form, the CDR3 reads TGTGCCAGCAGTTACGAGGGACAGGTATACAATGAGCAGTTCTTC.

The V gene is TRBV7-9, the J gene TRBJ2-5; 8 bases map to TRBD1. Germline V gene sequence: CDR1 SEHNR, CDR2 FQNEAQ (reference sequence). This CDR3 has 14 residues. V lost 7 bases to trimming and J lost 4 bases; unmatched junction nucleotides: 8. The CDR3 loop is CASTKDRVRETQYF. In DNA, the CDR3 is TGTGCCAGCACCAAGGACAGGGTTAGAGAGACCCAGTACTTC.

The V gene is TRBV6-2 or TRBV6-3, the J gene TRBJ2-2; the match to TRBD1 covers 9 bases. The CDR3 runs to 17 residues. Per the germline V gene, CDR1 is MNHEY and CDR2 is SVGEGT. Losses at the gene ends were 5 bases for V and 6 bases for J; bases not matched to a gene: 13. This CDR3 reads CASSLKTGTGYSGELFF. The CDR3 coding sequence is TGTGCCAGCAGTCTTAAAACTGGGACAGGGTATTCCGGGGAGCTGTTTTTT.

A single count supports this clone. The J gene is TRBJ1-1, the V gene TRBV5-1; the match to TRBD1 covers 7 bases. V dropped 0 bases and J dropped 0; count of bases not matched to a gene: 5. CDR3 length: 16 residues. In germline, CDR1 is SGHRS, CDR2 YFSETQ. The CDR3 protein is CASSLGSTGMNTEAFF. CDR3 in DNA: TGCGCCAGCAGCTTGGGGTCGACAGGGATGAACACTGAAGCTTTCTTT.

CDR3 in amino acids: CASGPPGLALRNTGELFF. The CDR3 nucleotides read TGTGCCAGCGGCCCTCCGGGACTAGCGCTAAGGAACACCGGGGAGCTGTTTTTT. The chain employs TRBV27 and TRBJ2-2; 10 nucleotides agree with TRBD2. The CDR3 is 18 amino acids. The trim removed 8 bases at V and 1 base at J, leaving 13 bases unmatched. In germline, CDR1 is MNHEY, CDR2 SMNVEV (reference sequence).

This chain links TRBV27 with TRBJ1-4; D is unresolved. The CDR3 is 12 residues long. Looked up from germline, CDR1 is MNHEY and CDR2 is SMNVEV (reference sequence). V lost 7 bases to trimming and J lost 0 bases, with 3 bases between them. CDR3 coding DNA: TGTGCCAGCACTACAACTAATGAAAAACTGTTTTTT. Protein product: CASTTTNEKLFF.

This clone was found once. The CDR3 spells CAISGGGIGYPYGYTF. The CDR3 nucleotides are TGTGCCATCAGTGGGGGGGGAATCGGCTATCCCTATGGCTACACCTTC. The rearrangement uses TRBV10-3 and TRBJ1-2; weak D call: TRBD1 (5 bases). The germline V gene encodes CDR1 ENHRY and CDR2 SYGVKD. Deletions cut 4 bases from V and 4 bases from J, with 19 bases between. CDR3 size: 16 residues.

This chain uses TRBV19 with TRBJ2-1; 8 positions match TRBD2. CDR1 LNHDA and CDR2 SQIVND come from the germline V gene (reference sequence). The junction had 12 bases not matched to a gene; V was cut back by 5 bases and J by 6 bases. The CDR3 runs 16 residues. The CDR3 bases are TGTGCCAGTAGTGCCAGAAGAGCGGGAGACCTCAATGAGCAGTTCTTC. This codes for CASSARRAGDLNEQFF.

The chain has TRBV9 and TRBJ1-1; 8 bases line up with TRBD1. The CDR3 runs to 14 residues. Per the germline V gene, CDR1 is SGDLS and CDR2 is YYNGEE. The V and J ends lost 4 bases and 1 base, in that order; junction bases with no gene match: 3. CDR3 nucleotide sequence: TGTGCCAGCAGCCACGGGACAGGGAACACTGAAGCTTTCTTT. Translated: CASSHGTGNTEAFF.

The V call is TRBV11-2, the J call TRBJ2-3; TRBD2 agrees at 8 bases. Germline values: CDR1 SGHAT, CDR2 FQNNGV. The CDR3 runs to 15 residues. Trimming removed 1 base from V and 4 bases from J; junction bases left unmatched: 4. For the CDR3, the DNA is TGTGCCAGCAGCTTAGCGGGAGCGGGAGCAGATACGCAGTATTTT. Protein product: CASSLAGAGADTQYF.